Presented here are 14 T cell receptor beta chains from one specimen sequenced in a study of identical twins. TCRdb ran MiXCR on the 5' RACE reads and lists one entry per CDR3 protein. The data show more than 650,000 distinct CDR3 sequences, with over 5% seen just once and under 2% held by the top ten. The sample consisted of naive T cells sorted from blood. These receptors all come from a young man in good health.

The rearrangement links TRBV14 to TRBJ1-5; D is undetermined. The CDR3 extends over 12 amino acids. Germline loops: CDR1 SGHDN, CDR2 FVKESK. Trimming stripped 2 bases from V and 9 bases from J, with 8 bases between. In nucleotides, the CDR3 is TGTGCCAGCAGCCAAAAGGTTCGGCCCCAGCATTTT. Translated: CASSQKVRPQHF.

Many counts were recorded for this clonotype. The V and J genes are TRBV24-1 and TRBJ2-7; 7 bases are shared with TRBD1. The CDR3 spans 15 residues. V was pared by 2 bases and J by 0 bases, with 3 bases of the junction left unmatched. CDR1 and CDR2 (germline): KGHDR, SFDVKD. CDR3 coding DNA: TGTGCCACCAGTGATTGGACAGGTAGCTCCTACGAGCAGTACTTC. This encodes CATSDWTGSSYEQYF.

V usage is TRBV12-3 or TRBV12-4 and J usage is TRBJ2-3; D is perhaps TRBD2 (6 bases). The CDR3 loop spans 15 amino acids. The germline V and J ends were trimmed by 3 bases and 3 bases, with 13 bases remaining between them. For the CDR3, the DNA is TGTGCCAGCAGTTTTTGGCGGGATTCGACAGATACGCAGTATTTT. Residues: CASSFWRDSTDTQYF.

This clonotype was recorded many times. V is TRBV6-1 and J is TRBJ1-1; no clear D. Germline values: CDR1 MNHNS, CDR2 SASEGT. The CDR3 consists of 13 residues. Trimming pared 6 bases from V and 4 bases from J, leaving 12 bases between. CDR3 in DNA: TGTGCCAGCAGGTTTCAACGGGGCACTGAAGCTTTCTTT. As protein: CASRFQRGTEAFF.

This clonotype was counted at least ten times. J is TRBJ2-7 and V is TRBV20-1, with 11 positions matching TRBD2. V lost 4 bases and J lost 3; bases outside the gene matches: 2. This CDR3 contains 13 residues. Per the germline V gene, CDR1 is DFQATT and CDR2 is SNEGSKA (reference sequence). In nucleotides, the CDR3 is TGCAGTGCTACCACTAGCGGGGGCTACGAGCAGTACTTC. Protein product: CSATTSGGYEQYF.

This clonotype was detected only a few times. The gene calls are TRBV7-8 and TRBJ1-1; D unclear. The CDR3 is 14 amino acids. Germline V CDR1 and CDR2: SGHVS, FQNEAQ. With 5 bases removed from V and 0 bases from J, the gap between germline ends came to 10 bases. CDR3 nucleotide sequence: TGTGCCAGCAGCACAGACACTATGAACACTGAAGCTTTCTTT. Translating gives CASSTDTMNTEAFF.

The chain employs TRBV15 and TRBJ2-1, with a weak D call TRBD1 (6 bases). Trimming removed 5 bases at V and 9 bases at J, with 11 bases between. The CDR3 has 12 amino acids. CDR1 is LNHNV and CDR2 is YYDKDF in the germline V gene (reference sequence). The CDR3 loop is CATSPGAGEQFF. CDR3 sequence (DNA): TGTGCCACCAGCCCAGGGGCTGGTGAGCAGTTCTTC.

CDR3: CSALGQGAGETQYF. The CDR3 bases are TGCAGTGCCTTGGGACAGGGGGCAGGGGAGACCCAGTACTTC. The chain has TRBV20-1 and TRBJ2-5; 12 positions match TRBD1. Germline values: CDR1 DFQATT, CDR2 SNEGSKA (reference sequence). The CDR3 length is 14 residues. With 6 bases clipped from V and 5 bases from J, the junction kept 7 bases outside the gene matches.

In this sample, this clonotype turned up many times. The chain employs TRBV27 and TRBJ1-5, with unresolved D. Germline CDR1 reads MNHEY; CDR2 reads SMNVEV (reference sequence). V was trimmed by 6 bases and J by 0 bases, leaving 9 bases between them. The CDR3 is 14 residues long. The CDR3 is CASSPQDSNQPQHF. The CDR3 nucleotides read TGTGCCAGCAGCCCCCAGGATAGCAATCAGCCCCAGCATTTT.

This clonotype was recorded only once. This sequence joins TRBV19 and TRBJ1-1, with unresolved D. In germline, CDR1 is LNHDA, CDR2 SQIVND (reference sequence). Trimming pared 0 bases from V and 0 bases from J, leaving 11 bases between. The CDR3 is made up of 16 amino acids. The CDR3 DNA follows: TGTGCCAGTAGTATAGATAGAAGGGAACTGAACACTGAAGCTTTCTTT. Translation: CASSIDRRELNTEAFF.

This clonotype was picked up many times. The CDR3 DNA is TGTGCCAGCAGCTTAGTTGTGGGGGGGCTCTACAATGAGCAGTTCTTC. Its protein is CASSLVVGGLYNEQFF. The V call is TRBV11-2, the J call TRBJ2-1; possibly TRBD2 for D (7 bases). The CDR3 is made up of 16 amino acids. V was pared by 1 base and J by 3 bases, with 13 bases between. The germline V gene has CDR1 SGHAT and CDR2 FQNNGV.

This clonotype was found many times. An end of the junction does not agree with germline; a read error may underlie this. Here the CDR3 reads CSAEVLAGAGEYF. CDR3 bases: TGCAGCGCTGAAGTGCTAGCGGGAGCCGGGGAGTACTTC. The chain uses TRBV29-1 and TRBJ2-7, with TRBD2 matching 10 bases. Germline CDR1 is SQVTM and CDR2 is ANQGSEA. The CDR3 length is 13 residues.

The V and J genes are TRBV6-1 and TRBJ1-2; D is uncertain. This CDR3 has 15 residues. The V and J ends lost 5 bases and 0 bases respectively, with 13 bases between them. CDR1 is MNHNS and CDR2 is SASEGT in the germline V gene. The CDR3, as DNA: TGTGCCAGCAGTACAGCGCGGGGAACTAACTATGGCTACACCTTC. Amino acid sequence: CASSTARGTNYGYTF.

This clonotype was seen repeatedly, ten times or more. Relative to the germline gene, one junction end is altered; a read error may explain this. V usage is TRBV12-3 or TRBV12-4 and J usage is TRBJ2-7; weak D call: TRBD1 (6 bases). CDR3 size: 12 residues. The CDR3 protein is CASSLQGNSALF. The CDR3, as DNA: TGTGCCAGCAGTCTACAGGGAAATTCCGCTCTTTTC.